This T cell receptor (beta chain) was retrieved from a study of identical twins. Study-wide findings and caveats: The study found excess low generation probability among twin-shared out-of-frame alpha sequences. Memory repertoires lacked the insertion deficit that abundant cord blood beta clonotypes showed.

Only a few counts were recorded for this clonotype. Antigen specificity is unknown. Donors uniformly comprised healthy Caucasians. TCRdb reanalysed the 5' RACE reads using MiXCR and keeps one entry per CDR3 protein. The sample lists about 700,000 distinct CDR3 sequences, over 8.5% seen once, with approximately 0.89% in the top ten. The germline V and J ends were trimmed by 5 bases and 0 bases, with 17 bases remaining between them. Germline V gene lookup returns CDR1 SEHNR and CDR2 FQNEAQ (reference sequence). This CDR3 spans 16 amino acids. Separately, the same data were catalogued under a study of yellow fever vaccine responses in identical twins. That source adds: Reports say the vaccine T cell response in twins looked partly convergent and partly personalized.

The specimen was PBMCs. The origin of this receptor is a woman aged 18-30 years in good health. V is TRBV7-9 and J is TRBJ2-7; D tentatively reads TRBD1 or TRBD2 (5 bases each). The CDR3 spells CASSQAKAGSSYEQYF. The CDR3 coding sequence is TGTGCCAGCAGCCAAGCTAAGGCAGGGAGCTCCTACGAGCAGTACTTC. The full variable domain, with the rest looked up from reference TRBV7-9 and TRBJ2-7, is DTGVSQNPRHKITKRGQNVTFRCDPISEHNRLYWYRQTLGQGPEFLTYFQNEAQLEKSRLLSDRFSAERPKGSFSTLEIQRTEQGDSAMYLCASSQAKAGSSYEQYFGPGTRLTVT.